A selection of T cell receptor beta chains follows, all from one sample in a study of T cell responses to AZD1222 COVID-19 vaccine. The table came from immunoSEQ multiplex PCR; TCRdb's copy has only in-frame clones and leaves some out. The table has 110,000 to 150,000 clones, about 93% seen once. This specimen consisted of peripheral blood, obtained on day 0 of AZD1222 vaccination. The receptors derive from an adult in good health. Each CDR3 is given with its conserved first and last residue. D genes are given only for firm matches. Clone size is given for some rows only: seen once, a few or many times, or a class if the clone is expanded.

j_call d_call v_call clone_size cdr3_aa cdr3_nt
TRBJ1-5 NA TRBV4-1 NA CASSQESSLVAPQHF TGCGCCAGCAGCCAAGAGTCCAGCCTGGTAGCGCCCCAGCATTTT
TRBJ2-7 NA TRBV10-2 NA CASRETVLSSYEQYF TGCGCCAGCAGAGAGACAGTCCTCAGCTCCTACGAGCAGTACTTC
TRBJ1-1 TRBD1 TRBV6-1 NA CASSEALGDRGSAFF TGTGCCAGCAGTGAAGCGCTCGGGGACAGGGGGAGTGCTTTCTTT
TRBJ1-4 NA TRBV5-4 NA CASSLGGEVKEKLFF TGTGCCAGCAGCTTGGGTGGGGAGGTTAAGGAAAAACTGTTTTTT
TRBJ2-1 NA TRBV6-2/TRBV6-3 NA CASSYWLANYNEQFF TGTGCCAGCAGTTATTGGCTAGCGAACTACAATGAGCAGTTCTTC
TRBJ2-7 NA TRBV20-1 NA CSASKSAIEQYF TGCAGTGCTAGTAAGTCGGCAATCGAGCAGTACTTC
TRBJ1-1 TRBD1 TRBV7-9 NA CASSPDRVRGTEAFF TGTGCCAGCAGCCCCGACAGGGTTCGGGGCACTGAAGCTTTCTTT
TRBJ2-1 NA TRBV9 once CASSVAMGVREQFF TGTGCCAGCAGCGTAGCGATGGGGGTACGAGAGCAGTTCTTC
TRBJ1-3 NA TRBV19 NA CASSIRGAHGNTIYF TGTGCCAGTAGTATTCGGGGGGCACATGGAAACACCATATATTTT
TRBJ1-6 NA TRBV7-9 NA CASSPAGWGLGSPLHF TGTGCCAGCAGCCCCGCGGGTTGGGGATTGGGCTCACCCCTCCACTTT
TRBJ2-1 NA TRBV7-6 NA CASSALRDIQFF TGTGCCAGCAGCGCCCTCCGGGACATTCAGTTCTTC
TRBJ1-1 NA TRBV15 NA CATSRETDLNTEAFF TGTGCCACCAGCAGGGAGACGGACTTGAACACTGAAGCTTTCTTT
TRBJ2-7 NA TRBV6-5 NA CASSYSGLYEQYF TGTGCCAGCAGTTACTCAGGACTCTACGAGCAGTACTTC
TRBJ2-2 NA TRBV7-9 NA CASSLGQNTGELFF TGTGCCAGCAGCTTAGGGCAGAACACCGGGGAGCTGTTTTTT
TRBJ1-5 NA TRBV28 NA CASRGQNQPQHF TGTGCCAGCAGAGGACAGAATCAGCCCCAGCATTTT
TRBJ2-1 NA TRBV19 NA CASGLRNNEQFF TGTGCCAGTGGACTACGAAACAATGAGCAGTTCTTC
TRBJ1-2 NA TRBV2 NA CASSEGGYYGYTF TGTGCCAGCAGTGAAGGTGGCTACTATGGCTACACCTTC
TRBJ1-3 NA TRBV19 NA CASSPQTGYSGNTIYF TGTGCCAGTAGCCCCCAGACGGGGTATTCTGGAAACACCATATATTTT
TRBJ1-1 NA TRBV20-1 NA CSASLTGDTEAFF TGCAGTGCTAGTCTGACAGGAGACACTGAAGCTTTCTTT
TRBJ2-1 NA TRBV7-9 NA CASTPRGIDEQFF TGTGCCAGCACCCCCAGGGGAATCGATGAGCAGTTCTTC
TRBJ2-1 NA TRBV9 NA CASSVVGTNEQFF TGTGCCAGCAGCGTAGTTGGTACGAATGAGCAGTTCTTC
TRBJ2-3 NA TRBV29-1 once CSVDPGGTDTQYF TGCAGCGTTGACCCAGGGGGCACAGATACGCAGTATTTT